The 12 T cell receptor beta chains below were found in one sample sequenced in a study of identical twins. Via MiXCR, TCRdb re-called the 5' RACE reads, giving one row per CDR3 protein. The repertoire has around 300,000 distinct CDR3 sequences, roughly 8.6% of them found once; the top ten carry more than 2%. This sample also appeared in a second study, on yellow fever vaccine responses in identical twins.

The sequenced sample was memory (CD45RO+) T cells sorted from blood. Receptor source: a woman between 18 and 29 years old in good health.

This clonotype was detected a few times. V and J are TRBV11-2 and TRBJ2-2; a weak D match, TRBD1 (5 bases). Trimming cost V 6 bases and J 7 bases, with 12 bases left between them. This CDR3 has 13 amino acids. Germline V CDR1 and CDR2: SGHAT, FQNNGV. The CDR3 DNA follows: TGTGCCAGCAGGTCGCAGGGTATCGGGGAGCTGTTTTTT. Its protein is CASRSQGIGELFF.

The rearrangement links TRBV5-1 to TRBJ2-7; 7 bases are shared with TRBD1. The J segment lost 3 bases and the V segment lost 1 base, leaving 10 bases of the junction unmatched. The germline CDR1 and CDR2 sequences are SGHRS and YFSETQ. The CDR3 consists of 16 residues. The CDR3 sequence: CASSLNDGQEGYEQYV. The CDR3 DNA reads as TGCGCCAGCAGCTTGAATGACGGACAGGAAGGCTACGAGCAGTACGTC.

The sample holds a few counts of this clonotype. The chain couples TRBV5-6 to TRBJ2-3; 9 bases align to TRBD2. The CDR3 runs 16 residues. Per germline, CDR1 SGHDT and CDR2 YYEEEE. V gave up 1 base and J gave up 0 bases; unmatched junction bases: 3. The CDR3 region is CASSLFSGGSTDTQYF. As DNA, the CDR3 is TGTGCCAGCAGCTTGTTTAGCGGGGGAAGCACAGATACGCAGTATTTT.

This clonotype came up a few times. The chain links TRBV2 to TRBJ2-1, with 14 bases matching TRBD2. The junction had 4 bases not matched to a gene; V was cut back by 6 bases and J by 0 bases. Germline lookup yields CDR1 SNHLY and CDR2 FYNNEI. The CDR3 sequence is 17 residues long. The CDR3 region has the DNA TGTGCCAGCAGGTTGACTAGCGGGAGGGTCTCCTACAATGAGCAGTTCTTC. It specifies CASRLTSGRVSYNEQFF.

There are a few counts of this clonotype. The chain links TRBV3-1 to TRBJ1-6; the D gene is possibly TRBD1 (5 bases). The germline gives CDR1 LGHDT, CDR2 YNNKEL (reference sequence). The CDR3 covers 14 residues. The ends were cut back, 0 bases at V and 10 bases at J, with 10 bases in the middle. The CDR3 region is CASSQDRGSSPLHF. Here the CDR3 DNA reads TGTGCCAGCAGCCAAGATCGGGGCAGCTCACCCCTCCACTTT.

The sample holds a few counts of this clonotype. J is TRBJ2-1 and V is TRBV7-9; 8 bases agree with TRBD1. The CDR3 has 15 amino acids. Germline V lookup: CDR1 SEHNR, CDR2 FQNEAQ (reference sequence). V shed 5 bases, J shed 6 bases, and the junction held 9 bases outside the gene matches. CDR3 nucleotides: TGTGCCAGCAGCCCGGGACAGGCCTGGAGCAATGAGCAGTTCTTC. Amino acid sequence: CASSPGQAWSNEQFF.

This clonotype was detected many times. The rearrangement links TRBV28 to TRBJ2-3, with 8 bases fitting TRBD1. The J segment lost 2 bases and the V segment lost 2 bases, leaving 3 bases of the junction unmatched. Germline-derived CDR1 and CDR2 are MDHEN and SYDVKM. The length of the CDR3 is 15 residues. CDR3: CASSLRQGLTDTQYF. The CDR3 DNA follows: TGTGCCAGCAGTTTAAGACAGGGGCTCACAGATACGCAGTATTTT.

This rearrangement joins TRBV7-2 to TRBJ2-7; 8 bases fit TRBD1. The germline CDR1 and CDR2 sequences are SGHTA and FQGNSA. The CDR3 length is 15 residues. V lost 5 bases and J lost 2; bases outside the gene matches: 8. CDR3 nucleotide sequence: TGTGCCAGCAGCAGCCAGGGGGCGGTCCCCTACGAGCAGTACTTC. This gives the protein CASSSQGAVPYEQYF. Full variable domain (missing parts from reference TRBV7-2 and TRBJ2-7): GAGVSQSPSNKVTEKGKDVELRCDPISGHTALYWYRQSLGQGLEFLIYFQGNSAPDKSGLPSDRFSAERTGGSVSTLTIQRTQQEDSAVYLCASSSQGAVPYEQYFGPGTRLTVT.

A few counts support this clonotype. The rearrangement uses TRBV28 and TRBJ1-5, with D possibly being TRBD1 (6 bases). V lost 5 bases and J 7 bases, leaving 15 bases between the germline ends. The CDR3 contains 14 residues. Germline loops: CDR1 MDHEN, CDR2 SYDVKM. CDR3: CASSPNQGIQPQHF. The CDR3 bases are TGTGCCAGCAGTCCCAACCAGGGGATACAGCCCCAGCATTTT.

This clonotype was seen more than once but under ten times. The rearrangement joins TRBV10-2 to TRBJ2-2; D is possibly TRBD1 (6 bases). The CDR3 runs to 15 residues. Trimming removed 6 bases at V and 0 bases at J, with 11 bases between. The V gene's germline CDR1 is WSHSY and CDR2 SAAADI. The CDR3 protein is CASSKRQANTGELFF. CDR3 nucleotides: TGCGCCAGCAGCAAGAGACAGGCGAACACCGGGGAGCTGTTTTTT.

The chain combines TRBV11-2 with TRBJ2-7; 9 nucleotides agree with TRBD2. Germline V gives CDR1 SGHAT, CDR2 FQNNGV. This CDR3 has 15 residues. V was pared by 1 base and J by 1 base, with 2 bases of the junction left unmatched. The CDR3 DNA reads TGTGCCAGCAGCTTAGCTAGCGGGGATTCCTACGAGCAGTACGTC. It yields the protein CASSLASGDSYEQYV.

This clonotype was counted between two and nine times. The CDR3 region is CASGWGTGELFF. The CDR3 region has the DNA TGTGCCAGCGGGTGGGGCACCGGGGAGCTGTTTTTT. V and J are TRBV7-9 and TRBJ2-2; no definite D call. This CDR3 is built from 12 residues. V was cut by 8 bases and J by 4 bases, with 8 bases left in between. CDR1 and CDR2 (germline): SEHNR, FQNEAQ (reference sequence).